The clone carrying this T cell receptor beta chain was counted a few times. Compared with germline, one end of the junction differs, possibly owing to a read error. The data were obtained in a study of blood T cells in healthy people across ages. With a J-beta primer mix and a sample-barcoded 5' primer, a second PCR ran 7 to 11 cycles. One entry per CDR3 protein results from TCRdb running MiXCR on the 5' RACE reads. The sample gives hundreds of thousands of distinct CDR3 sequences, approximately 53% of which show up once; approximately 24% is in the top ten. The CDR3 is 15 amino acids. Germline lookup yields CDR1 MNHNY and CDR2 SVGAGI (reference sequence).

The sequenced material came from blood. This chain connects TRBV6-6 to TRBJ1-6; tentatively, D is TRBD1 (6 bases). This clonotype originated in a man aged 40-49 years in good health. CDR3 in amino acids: CASSPVAGVNSPLHF. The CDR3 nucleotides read TGTGCCAGCAGTCCTGTGGCAGGGGTAAATTCGCCCCTCCACTTT.